The 32 T cell receptor beta chains below were found in one sample sequenced in a study of blood T cell repertoires in COVID-19. Measured with immunoSEQ multiplex PCR; TCRdb has only the in-frame clones, and not every one. The sample has 160,000 or so clones, 82% seen once. The sequenced material came from peripheral blood. These receptors all stem from an older woman with acute or convalescent COVID-19.

This clone showed up just a few times. This chain joins TRBV28 and TRBJ2-7, with 7 bases fitting TRBD1. This CDR3 region has 14 residues. V was clipped by 4 bases and J by 3 bases; unmatched bases: 6. Germline V gives CDR1 MDHEN, CDR2 SYDVKM. The DNA of the CDR3 is TGTGCCAGCAGTTCCCCCGGGACAGTCTACGAGCAGTACTTC. Protein: CASSSPGTVYEQYF.

The genes are TRBV7-2 and TRBJ2-1, with D possibly being TRBD2 (5 bases). The CDR3 spans 17 residues. Germline CDR1 SGHTA, CDR2 FQGNSA. The ends were cut back, 0 bases at V and 10 bases at J, with 22 bases in the middle. The CDR3 DNA reads as TGTGCCAGCAGCTTAGCGGGAGCGATAGGTATTAAATGGGAGCAGTTCTTC. It codes for CASSLAGAIGIKWEQFF.

The CDR3 here is CASSNPGTGVGSCGANVLTF. CDR3 nucleotides: TGTGCCAGCAGCAACCCCGGGACAGGGGTGGGGAGCTGTGGGGCCAACGTCCTGACTTTC. This chain links TRBV21-1 with TRBJ2-6; the table's D call of TRBD1 was not tested on the DNA. TRBV21-1 is deemed a pseudogene. The CDR3 is 20 amino acids.

This clone appeared once. This sequence joins TRBV7-9 and TRBJ1-2; a weak D match, TRBD1 (6 bases). This CDR3 has 12 amino acids. V lost 1 base and J 8 bases, leaving 8 bases between the germline ends. CDR1 is SEHNR, CDR2 FQNEAQ, per germline (reference sequence). The CDR3 is CASSLGGRGYTF. CDR3 in DNA: TGTGCCAGCAGCTTAGGGGGGCGCGGCTACACCTTC.

The rearrangement uses TRBV30 and TRBJ1-1; D ambiguous. Germline V gene data show CDR1 as GTSNPN and CDR2 as SVGIG (reference sequence). V lost 4 bases and J 1 base, leaving 10 bases between the germline ends. This CDR3 has 13 residues. In DNA form, the CDR3 reads TGTGCCTGGACGGCACAGCAGAACACTGAAGCTTTCTTT. Amino acid sequence: CAWTAQQNTEAFF.

The J gene is TRBJ1-2, the V gene TRBV5-1; the D is unclear. From germline, CDR1 is SGHRS and CDR2 YFSETQ. The V gene lost 0 bases and the J gene lost 7 bases, with 7 bases spanning the gap. This CDR3 region has 12 residues. The CDR3: CASSLELGGYTF. In DNA form, the CDR3 reads TGCGCCAGCAGCTTGGAACTTGGTGGCTACACCTTC.

V gene TRBV27 combines with J gene TRBJ2-1; D is undetermined. The germline V gene has CDR1 MNHEY and CDR2 SMNVEV (reference sequence). Trimming stripped 5 bases from V and 2 bases from J, with 10 bases between. The CDR3 contains 14 residues. CDR3 sequence reads: CASSDPAPYNEQFF. Here the CDR3 DNA reads TGTGCCAGCAGTGATCCTGCGCCCTACAATGAGCAGTTCTTC.

The gene calls are TRBV5-8 and TRBJ1-6; D perhaps matches TRBD1 (5 bases). This CDR3 comprises 14 residues. V was shortened by 2 bases and J by 9 bases, with 12 bases between the two germline ends. Germline V CDR1 and CDR2: SGHTS, YDEGEE. CDR3 nucleotides: TGTGCCAGCAGCTTAAGCGGGGGAATTTCACCCCTCCACTTT. It codes for CASSLSGGISPLHF.

The V gene is TRBV18, the J gene TRBJ1-3; D not certain. The germline CDR1 and CDR2 sequences are KGHSH and LQKENI. The CDR3 loop spans 16 amino acids. Trimming took 6 bases from V and 0 from J, leaving 15 bases between them. The CDR3 DNA sequence: TGTGCCAGCTCCGACCAACTGGGAGACTCTGGAAACACCATATATTTT. Translation: CASSDQLGDSGNTIYF.

J is TRBJ1-2 and V is TRBV6-2 or TRBV6-3, with D tentatively TRBD1 (5 bases). Looked up from germline, CDR1 is MNHEY and CDR2 is SVGEGT. CDR3 length: 13 residues. The V gene lost 2 bases and the J gene lost 7 bases, with 11 bases spanning the gap. The CDR3 DNA reads as TGTGCCAGCAGTTACGGCCCCAGGGTTGGCTACACCTTC. Its protein is CASSYGPRVGYTF.

V usage is TRBV7-2 and J usage is TRBJ2-1; weak D call: TRBD2 (5 bases). Germline V gene data show CDR1 as SGHTA and CDR2 as FQGNSA. Trimming took 4 bases from V and 0 from J, leaving 10 bases between them. CDR3 length: 15 amino acids. The CDR3, as DNA: TGTGCCAGCAGCTCCCAGCGGAGCTCCTACAATGAGCAGTTCTTC. Protein product: CASSSQRSSYNEQFF.

V and J are TRBV5-6 and TRBJ1-1; D is perhaps TRBD1 (6 bases). V shed 4 bases and J shed 2 bases, with 12 bases lying between them. The CDR3 consists of 14 residues. Looked up from germline, CDR1 is SGHDT and CDR2 is YYEEEE. The CDR3, as DNA: TGTGCCAGCAGCAGGGGACATTCCAACACTGAAGCTTTCTTT. It translates to CASSRGHSNTEAFF.

The rearrangement uses TRBV6-5 and TRBJ1-1, with D perhaps TRBD1 (6 bases). The CDR3 totals 15 residues. Trimming took 7 bases from V and 2 from J, leaving 17 bases between them. In germline, CDR1 is MNHEY, CDR2 SVGAGI. The CDR3 nucleotides read TGTGCCAGCATTACAACTCGCAGGGGAAACACTGAAGCTTTCTTT. Amino acids: CASITTRRGNTEAFF.

The gene calls are TRBV13 and TRBJ1-1; D gene uncertain. With 6 bases removed from V and 4 bases from J, the gap between germline ends came to 15 bases. The germline gives CDR1 PRHDT, CDR2 FYEKMQ (reference sequence). This CDR3 is built from 14 residues. CDR3 residues: CASSITGLGTEAFF. The CDR3 DNA is TGTGCCAGCAGTATTACGGGATTGGGCACTGAAGCTTTCTTT.

The chain links TRBV11-2 to TRBJ2-2; the match to TRBD1 covers 11 bases. Germline CDR1 reads SGHAT; CDR2 reads FQNNGV. V shed 5 bases and J 4 bases; nucleotides not matched to a gene: 3. The CDR3 extends over 15 amino acids. The CDR3 sequence is CASSLGTGGTGELFF. The CDR3 region has the DNA TGTGCCAGCAGCCTCGGGACAGGGGGCACCGGGGAGCTGTTTTTT.

The CDR3 sequence: CATSRAGQGWEKLFF. The CDR3 DNA is TGTGCCACCAGCAGGGCCGGACAGGGATGGGAAAAACTGTTTTTT. The V and J genes are TRBV15 and TRBJ1-4, with 8 nucleotides matching TRBD1. CDR1 is LNHNV, CDR2 YYDKDF, per germline (reference sequence). After removal of 3 bases from V and 8 bases from J, the junction contained 8 bases not matched to a gene. The CDR3 has 15 amino acids.

The V and J genes are TRBV27 and TRBJ2-7, with D perhaps matching TRBD1 (5 bases). The CDR3 runs 16 residues. Germline values: CDR1 MNHEY, CDR2 SMNVEV (reference sequence). The germline V and J ends were trimmed by 0 bases and 5 bases, with 17 bases remaining between them. The CDR3 region has the DNA TGTGCCAGCAGTTTATCACTGTCCGCAGGGCTGCACGAGCAGTACTTC. Its translation: CASSLSLSAGLHEQYF.

The chain links TRBV5-1 to TRBJ2-7; a possible D gene is TRBD1 (5 bases). CDR3 length: 18 residues. V gave up 0 bases and J gave up 1 base, with 20 bases separating them. Germline lookup yields CDR1 SGHRS and CDR2 YFSETQ. Here the CDR3 reads CASSLARMYQGSSYEQYF. The DNA of the CDR3 is TGCGCCAGCAGCTTGGCCAGAATGTATCAGGGTTCGTCCTACGAGCAGTACTTC.

The rearrangement joins TRBV6-5 to TRBJ2-2; 11 nucleotides align to TRBD1. The CDR3 is made up of 14 amino acids. The junction had 5 bases not matched to a gene; V was cut back by 7 bases and J by 7 bases. CDR1 and CDR2 (germline): MNHEY, SVGAGI. CDR3: CASTRTGGNGELFF. The DNA of the CDR3 is TGTGCCAGCACCAGGACAGGGGGCAACGGGGAGCTGTTTTTT.

The CDR3 bases are TGTGCCAGCAGTTCTCCGACAGGGAGGAGGGCCATGAACACTGAAGCTTTCTTT. It encodes CASSSPTGRRAMNTEAFF. This chain links TRBV27 with TRBJ1-1, with 7 bases aligning to TRBD1. With 4 bases clipped from V and 0 bases from J, the junction kept 14 bases outside the gene matches. Germline assignment: CDR1 MNHEY and CDR2 SMNVEV (reference sequence). The length of the CDR3 is 18 residues.

The V gene is TRBV28, the J gene TRBJ2-3; TRBD2 matches 7 bases. After removal of 4 bases from V and 0 bases from J, the junction contained 13 bases not matched to a gene. CDR1 is MDHEN, CDR2 SYDVKM, per germline. This CDR3 is built from 18 residues. The CDR3 here is CASSSPSGFFASTDTQYF. DNA of the CDR3: TGTGCCAGCAGTTCCCCTAGCGGATTCTTTGCTAGCACAGATACGCAGTATTTT.

The rearrangement joins TRBV4-1 to TRBJ2-3; 12 bases map to TRBD2. Germline V CDR1 and CDR2: MGHRA, YSYEKL. The CDR3 totals 17 residues. V shed 6 bases, J shed 4 bases, and the junction held 11 bases outside the gene matches. CDR3 residues: CASSPLAGGPPADTQYF. The CDR3 DNA reads as TGCGCCAGCAGTCCTCTAGCGGGGGGGCCCCCCGCAGATACGCAGTATTTT.

The count of this clone is one. The chain joins TRBV9 to TRBJ1-6, with a possible D match to TRBD1 (6 bases). CDR3 length: 15 amino acids. V lost 4 bases and J 3 bases, leaving 11 bases between the germline ends. CDR1 SGDLS and CDR2 YYNGEE come from the germline V gene. Here the CDR3 reads CASSPGQLYNSPLHF. In nucleotides, the CDR3 is TGTGCCAGCAGCCCAGGACAGCTCTATAATTCACCCCTCCACTTT.

The rearrangement joins TRBV3-1 (or the pseudogene TRBV3-2) to TRBJ2-5; the D gene is possibly TRBD1 (6 bases). CDR3 size: 14 residues. Germline V gives CDR1 LGHDT, CDR2 YNNKEL (reference sequence). V lost 3 bases and J lost 4, with 12 bases in between. This CDR3 reads CASSQVGQSETQYF. DNA of the CDR3: TGTGCCAGCAGCCAGGTCGGACAGTCAGAGACCCAGTACTTC.

V gene TRBV4-3 combines with J gene TRBJ2-1; 9 nucleotides align to TRBD2. The V gene end was trimmed by 2 bases and the J gene end by 8 bases; junction bases not matched to a gene: 7. The CDR3 has 15 amino acids. Germline V gene data show CDR1 as LGHNA and CDR2 as YSLEER. The CDR3 spells CASSQLAGGPDEQFF. The CDR3, as DNA: TGCGCCAGCAGCCAACTCGCGGGAGGGCCGGATGAGCAGTTCTTC.

The V and J genes are TRBV3-1 (or the pseudogene TRBV3-2) and TRBJ2-4; D gene ambiguous. Germline V gene data show CDR1 as LGHDT and CDR2 as YNNKEL (reference sequence). This CDR3 comprises 17 residues. Trimming took 1 base from V and 0 from J, leaving 13 bases between them. The CDR3 region is CASSQGETYLAKNIQYF. The CDR3 nucleotides read TGTGCCAGCAGCCAAGGCGAAACCTACCTAGCCAAAAACATTCAGTACTTC.

Of note for this clone: The sample has other DNA sequences that encode this CDR3 too. The chain has TRBV30 and TRBJ1-1; D is unresolved. CDR1 and CDR2 (germline): GTSNPN, SVGIG (reference sequence). The CDR3 has 12 residues. V lost 0 bases and J 3 bases, leaving 5 bases between the germline ends. CDR3 region: CAWSVLYTEAFF. CDR3 sequence (DNA): TGTGCCTGGAGTGTACTCTACACTGAAGCTTTCTTT.

The V call is TRBV24-1, the J call TRBJ2-5; the D is unclear. Germline V gene data show CDR1 as KGHDR and CDR2 as SFDVKD. V dropped 2 bases and J dropped 7 bases, with 4 bases sitting between them. The CDR3 spans 11 residues. The CDR3 DNA reads TGTGCCACCAGTGATTATAGGACCCAGTACTTC. As protein: CATSDYRTQYF.

The chain combines TRBV3-1 (or the pseudogene TRBV3-2) with TRBJ2-3; D possibly corresponds to TRBD1 (6 bases). CDR3 length: 13 residues. With 5 bases removed from V and 3 bases from J, the gap between germline ends came to 9 bases. Germline V lookup: CDR1 LGHDT, CDR2 YNNKEL (reference sequence). CDR3 residues: CASSFTGTDTQYF. The CDR3 coding sequence is TGTGCCAGCAGCTTTACAGGGACAGATACGCAGTATTTT.

The chain couples TRBV13 to TRBJ1-3, with 7 nucleotides matching TRBD1. V trimming: 5 bases; J trimming: 4 bases; junction bases outside the gene matches: 8. The CDR3 is made up of 15 amino acids. CDR1 is PRHDT and CDR2 is FYEKMQ in the germline V gene (reference sequence). CDR3 coding DNA: TGTGCCAGCAGCCGACAGGGAACGAGAGGAAACACCATATATTTT. It yields the protein CASSRQGTRGNTIYF. Full variable domain (outside the CDR3, taken from reference TRBV13 and TRBJ1-3): AAGVIQSPRHLIKEKRETATLKCYPIPRHDTVYWYQQGPGQDPQFLISFYEKMQSDKGSIPDRFSAQQFSDYHSELNMSSLELGDSALYFCASSRQGTRGNTIYFGEGSWLTVV.

The chain has TRBV19 and TRBJ2-7, with 8 bases that match TRBD2. The CDR3 is made up of 15 amino acids. Germline V gene sequence: CDR1 LNHDA, CDR2 SQIVND (reference sequence). J gave up 7 bases and V 7 bases, and 15 bases lay outside the gene matches. For the CDR3, the DNA is TGTGCCAGTACCTCGAGCGGGGGCGCCGGGAGAGAGCAGTACTTC. This codes for CASTSSGGAGREQYF.

This chain connects TRBV11-2 to TRBJ2-2; D possibly corresponds to TRBD1 (6 bases). The length of the CDR3 is 14 residues. Per the germline V gene, CDR1 is SGHAT and CDR2 is FQNNGV. V was clipped by 7 bases and J by 5 bases, with 14 bases between them. The CDR3 nucleotides read TGTGCCAGCACAAGGGGGTGGGGGACCGGGGAGCTGTTTTTT. This translates into CASTRGWGTGELFF.